Listed below are T cell receptor beta chains from one sample, sequenced in a study of shared clonotypes between healthy human individuals. TCRdb's copy holds only in-frame clones and misses some; the assay was immunoSEQ multiplex PCR. The data show roughly 2.4 million clones, approximately 94% seen once. The sample comprised naive CD4+ T cells sorted from blood. The receptors were gathered from a man aged 18 to 30 in good health. The CDR3 runs from the conserved cysteine through the conserved F or W. The D gene is left open where the match is weak. Not all rows give a size; the values are once, few, many and, for expanded clones, a class.

clone_size	v_call	d_call	j_call	cdr3_aa	cdr3_nt
.	TRBV9	.	TRBJ1-6	CASSVLDYNSPLHF	TGTGCCAGCAGCGTATTGGACTACAATTCACCCCTCCACTTT
.	TRBV6-5	.	TRBJ2-7	CASRSTPGPSEQYF	TGTGCCAGCAGAAGCACTCCGGGCCCGAGCGAGCAGTACTTC
.	TRBV7-2	TRBD2	TRBJ2-7	CASSLVGLAVSYEQYF	TGTGCCAGCAGCTTAGTCGGACTAGCGGTTTCCTACGAGCAGTACTTC
.	TRBV2	.	TRBJ1-2	CASSEGRLYWDGYTF	TGTGCCAGCAGTGAAGGCAGACTTTACTGGGATGGCTACACCTTC
.	TRBV7-9	TRBD1	TRBJ1-2	CASSEDRTGRYTF	TGTGCCAGCAGCGAAGATAGGACAGGGCGCTACACCTTC
few	TRBV5-1	TRBD1	TRBJ1-2	CASSSGQSYGYTF	TGCGCCAGCAGCTCGGGACAGAGCTATGGCTACACCTTC
.	TRBV6-5	TRBD1	TRBJ2-1	CASSYASGGERNEQFF	TGTGCCAGCAGTTACGCCTCAGGGGGCGAAAGGAATGAGCAGTTCTTC
.	TRBV10-2	.	TRBJ2-1	CASSPTGGEQFF	TGCGCCAGCAGTCCCACAGGTGGCGAGCAGTTCTTC
.	TRBV10-3	.	TRBJ2-5	CAISEGGETQYF	TGTGCCATCAGTGAGGGGGGGGAGACCCAGTACTTC
.	TRBV6-6	.	TRBJ2-7	CASSYSLGTPGEQYF	TGTGCCAGCAGTTACTCCCTGGGCACTCCCGGGGAGCAGTACTTC
.	TRBV25-1	.	TRBJ1-6	CASSEFNSPLHF	TGTGCCAGCAGTGAATTTAATTCACCCCTCCACTTT
.	TRBV5-1	.	TRBJ2-3	CASSLVDTQYF	TGCGCCAGCAGCTTGGTAGATACGCAGTATTTT
.	TRBV28	TRBD1	TRBJ1-5	CASSSIQGVSNQPQHF	TGTGCCAGCAGTTCGATACAGGGGGTTAGCAATCAGCCCCAGCATTTT
once	TRBV20-1	.	TRBJ2-6	CSVPGANVLTF	TGCAGTGTCCCTGGGGCCAACGTCCTGACTTTC
once	TRBV18	.	TRBJ2-7	CASSSVGNEQYF	TGTGCCAGCTCGTCGGTGGGAAACGAGCAGTACTTC